This paragraph covers one T cell receptor (beta chain) sequence. This entry is derived from a study of blood T cell repertoires in COVID-19. Background on the study: Italy, Spain and the United States were the sources of the convalescent and acute COVID-19 samples. The analysed material was cDNA or gDNA that came from T cells, B-cell-depleted T cells, or PBMCs.

Per the authors' pipeline: For nucleated cells, counts were estimated from reference gene primer amplification. Measured with immunoSEQ multiplex PCR; TCRdb has only the in-frame clones, and not every one. The V and J calls and the clone size are those of that table, but D and trimming were determined from the DNA. The table shows about 150,000 clones, with more than 70% occurring only once. V lost 0 bases to trimming and J lost 4 bases; unmatched junction nucleotides: 5. Per germline, CDR1 SGHRS and CDR2 YFSETQ. CDR3 length: 15 residues. Sequences were obtained from peripheral blood. This clonotype originated in a man between 18 and 29 years old with active or convalescent COVID-19. The chain is built from TRBV5-1 and TRBJ1-2; TRBD1 matches 8 bases. CDR3 coding DNA: TGCGCCAGCAGCTTGGATTGGCAGGGGGCCTATGGCTACACCTTC. This encodes CASSLDWQGAYGYTF.